Presented here are 31 T cell receptor beta chains from one specimen sequenced in a study of molecular identifiers for immune sequencing clone quantification (dated by TCRdb to the late 2010s). Receptor libraries were prepared by PCR. Sequencing instrument: NextSeq 500. TCRdb applied fastp at Q25 and MiXCR to the public reads, then kept only in-frame beta chains. Each CDR3 protein gets just one entry, which takes the most common genes and DNA from the rows behind it. This sample holds under 600,000 distinct CDR3 sequences; around 23% were observed only once. The top ten constitute roughly 0.79% of the sample. The specimen was naive CD8+ T cells from blood, with Jurkat cell RNA spiked in. The cell subset or site label on this specimen signifies: FACS-sorted CD8+CD4-CCR7+CD45RA+ naive T cells. These receptors originate from a human donor in good health. Some libraries in this study had Jurkat cell RNA spiked in.

This clonotype has ten or more counts. The gene calls are TRBV20-1 and TRBJ2-3, with D hard to call. CDR1 DFQATT and CDR2 SNEGSKA come from the germline V gene (reference sequence). V gave up 0 bases and J gave up 7 bases, with 5 bases separating them. The CDR3 is 11 amino acids. CDR3 nucleotides: TGCAGTGCTAGAGACCCATATACGCAGTATTTT. Encoded protein: CSARDPYTQYF.

V is TRBV4-3 and J is TRBJ2-1, with D perhaps TRBD2 (5 bases). The tail of the sequence fits TRBJ2-7 better, so the J call may be wrong. In germline, CDR1 is LGHNA, CDR2 YSLEER. CDR3 size: 13 residues. The CDR3 is CASSQLANNEQYF. The CDR3, as DNA: TGCGCCAGCAGCCAGTTAGCGAACAATGAGCAGTACTTC.

This clonotype came up a few times. V and J are TRBV7-8 and TRBJ1-5; D perhaps matches TRBD1 (5 bases). Germline V gene sequence: CDR1 SGHVS, CDR2 FQNEAQ. V lost 2 bases to trimming and J lost 2 bases, with 7 bases between them. This CDR3 has 14 amino acids. In DNA form, the CDR3 reads TGTGCCAGCAGCTTAACACAGGGCAATCAGCCCCAGCATTTT. Protein product: CASSLTQGNQPQHF.

This clonotype came up many times. V gene TRBV7-9 combines with J gene TRBJ1-1; D possibly corresponds to TRBD1 (6 bases). The CDR3 covers 16 residues. Deletions cut 1 base from V and 3 bases from J, with 15 bases between. Germline-derived CDR1 and CDR2 are SEHNR and FQNEAQ (reference sequence). CDR3 sequence: CASSLVGAGAYTEAFF. The CDR3 region has the DNA TGTGCCAGCAGCTTAGTAGGGGCAGGGGCATACACTGAAGCTTTCTTT.

Many counts were recorded for this clonotype. The V gene is TRBV29-1, the J gene TRBJ2-4; D may match TRBD1 or TRBD2 (5 bases each). Per the germline V gene, CDR1 is SQVTM and CDR2 is ANQGSEA. The CDR3 is 15 amino acids. V dropped 6 bases and J dropped 1 base, with 16 bases sitting between them. CDR3 sequence: CSVRGVASAKNIQYF. CDR3 nucleotides: TGCAGCGTAAGAGGGGTGGCCTCGGCCAAAAACATTCAGTACTTC.

The chain combines TRBV5-4 with TRBJ2-1; D possibly corresponds to TRBD2 (5 bases). V was shortened by 4 bases and J by 4 bases, with 15 bases between the two germline ends. The CDR3 has 15 amino acids. Looked up from germline, CDR1 is SGHNT and CDR2 is YYREEE (reference sequence). The CDR3 region has the DNA TGTGCCAGCAGCCCGCGAGCGGAGACGTACAATGAGCAGTTCTTC. It encodes CASSPRAETYNEQFF.

V is TRBV11-2 and J is TRBJ2-7; perhaps D is TRBD1 or TRBD2 (5 bases each). Germline lookup yields CDR1 SGHAT and CDR2 FQNNGV. Trimming removed 0 bases from V and 7 bases from J, with 13 bases in between. This CDR3 is 14 amino acids long. The CDR3 DNA follows: TGTGCCAGCAGCTTAGATCCGACGGGACCTGAGCAGTACTTC. This gives the protein CASSLDPTGPEQYF.

J is TRBJ2-7 and V is TRBV20-1; D is perhaps TRBD2 (6 bases). The CDR3 totals 15 residues. The ends were cut back, 2 bases at V and 0 bases at J, with 14 bases in the middle. Germline CDR1 reads DFQATT; CDR2 reads SNEGSKA (reference sequence). The CDR3 region is CSARSEPGLSYEQYF. DNA of the CDR3: TGCAGTGCTAGATCGGAACCGGGACTCTCCTACGAGCAGTACTTC.

There are a few counts of this clonotype. The CDR3 coding sequence is TGTGCCAGCAGAGAGACAGGGTCTAATGAAAAACTGTTTTTT. It specifies CASRETGSNEKLFF. V is TRBV6-5 and J is TRBJ1-4; 7 nucleotides agree with TRBD1. Per germline, CDR1 MNHEY and CDR2 SVGAGI. Losses at the gene ends were 6 bases for V and 3 bases for J; bases not matched to a gene: 4. This CDR3 comprises 14 residues.

J is TRBJ2-1 and V is TRBV27; D is undetermined. The CDR3 has 11 amino acids. Trimming left V 5 bases short and J 9 bases short, with 8 bases between. Germline V lookup: CDR1 MNHEY, CDR2 SMNVEV (reference sequence). This CDR3 reads CASSQHGEQFF. CDR3 coding DNA: TGTGCCAGCAGTCAGCACGGTGAGCAGTTCTTC.

Points on this clonotype: A read error is possible here, since a much larger clone lies one base away. The V call is TRBV5-1, the J call TRBJ2-7, with D tentatively TRBD2 (6 bases). Germline-derived CDR1 and CDR2 are SGHRS and YFSETQ. CDR3 length: 15 amino acids. The CDR3 is CASSLDPGTDYEQCF. As DNA, the CDR3 is TGCGCCAGCAGCTTGGATCCGGGGACGGACTACGAGCAGTGCTTC. Combining the CDR3 with reference TRBV5-1 and TRBJ2-7 gives the whole variable domain KAGVTQTPRYLIKTRGQQVTLSCSPISGHRSVSWYQQTPGQGLQFLFEYFSETQRNKGNFPGRFSGRQFSNSRSEMNVSTLELGDSALYLCASSLDPGTDYEQCFGPGTRLTVT.

This clonotype has at least ten counts. This chain links TRBV9 with TRBJ1-1; possibly TRBD1 for D (5 bases). V lost 4 bases, J lost 10 bases, and 20 bases lay in between. The CDR3 runs to 14 residues. The germline CDR1 and CDR2 sequences are SGDLS and YYNGEE. The CDR3 sequence is CASSPLTDPGGAFF. CDR3 coding DNA: TGTGCCAGCAGCCCCTTGACAGATCCAGGTGGAGCTTTCTTT.

The chain joins TRBV7-6 to TRBJ2-4, with D unresolved. From germline, CDR1 is SGHVS and CDR2 FNYEAQ. The CDR3 is 13 residues long. Trimming took 1 base from V and 12 from J, leaving 13 bases between them. The CDR3 reads CASSLGVSISQYF. CDR3 nucleotide sequence: TGTGCCAGCAGCTTAGGGGTGTCGATCAGTCAGTACTTC.

This clonotype was recorded a few times. The rearrangement joins TRBV9 to TRBJ1-3; D not certain. Germline assignment: CDR1 SGDLS and CDR2 YYNGEE. With 0 bases removed from V and 6 bases from J, the gap between germline ends came to 22 bases. The CDR3 runs 18 residues. The CDR3: CASSVATGAESVLNTIYF. In DNA, the CDR3 is TGTGCCAGCAGCGTAGCAACGGGAGCGGAAAGCGTTTTAAACACCATATATTTT. Using reference TRBV9 and TRBJ1-3 for the parts outside the CDR3, the full variable domain is DSGVTQTPKHLITATGQRVTLRCSPRSGDLSVYWYQQSLDQGLQFLIQYYNGEERAKGNILERFSAQQFPDLHSELNLSSLELGDSALYFCASSVATGAESVLNTIYFGEGSWLTVV.

The chain links TRBV10-3 to TRBJ2-7, with D hard to call. Germline V gene lookup returns CDR1 ENHRY and CDR2 SYGVKD. There are 12 residues in the CDR3. Between the trimmed V and J ends, which lost 3 bases and 3 bases, there was a span of 6 bases. The CDR3 nucleotides read TGTGCCATCAGTGATGGCCACTACGAGCAGTACTTC. Encoded protein: CAISDGHYEQYF.

Worth noting for this clonotype: A read error may account for a junction end that differs from germline. This chain connects TRBV28 to TRBJ2-7; possibly TRBD1 or TRBD2 for D (5 bases each). CDR3 length equals 14 residues. Germline CDR1 MDHEN, CDR2 SYDVKM. The chain's CDR3 is CASSFRGSTYERYF. CDR3 coding DNA: TGTGCCAGCAGTTTCCGGGGCAGTACCTACGAGCGGTACTTC.

V and J are TRBV4-3 and TRBJ1-4; 10 nucleotides line up with TRBD1. This CDR3 is built from 15 residues. The ends lost 4 bases at V and 7 bases at J; junction bases unmatched: 6. CDR1 and CDR2 from the germline V gene are LGHNA and YSLEER. The chain's CDR3 is CASSRGDRGGEKLFF. CDR3 bases: TGCGCCAGCAGCCGCGGGGACAGGGGAGGTGAAAAACTGTTTTTT.

This clonotype turned up a few times. The chain joins TRBV4-1 to TRBJ2-7; 9 nucleotides align to TRBD2. Germline V gene sequence: CDR1 MGHRA, CDR2 YSYEKL. The length of the CDR3 is 18 residues. Trimming took 3 bases from V and 0 from J; bases not matched to a gene: 12. CDR3 DNA: TGCGCCAGCAGCCAGGCCCACCGAGGACTAGCGTCCTCCTACGAGCAGTACTTC. Protein product: CASSQAHRGLASSYEQYF.

As to this clonotype: This may come from a read error, since a much larger clone is one base off. The chain joins TRBV5-3 to TRBJ2-5; D is possibly TRBD1 or TRBD2 (6 bases each). TRBV5-3 is annotated as an ORF whose role is uncertain. The CDR3 runs 15 residues. CDR3 in DNA: TGTGCCAGCAGCCAGGGTGTCGGGGGACAAGAGCCCCAGTACTTC. Residues: CASSQGVGGQEPQYF.

This clonotype was counted between two and nine times. The chain combines TRBV10-3 with TRBJ2-1, with no clear D. V dropped 3 bases and J dropped 0 bases, with 9 bases sitting between them. The length of the CDR3 is 15 residues. Per germline, CDR1 ENHRY and CDR2 SYGVKD. CDR3 sequence reads: CAISDEKSSYNEQFF. The CDR3, as DNA: TGTGCCATCAGTGACGAGAAAAGCTCCTACAATGAGCAGTTCTTC.

On this clonotype itself: A much larger clone lies one base from this, so it may be a read error. The V and J genes are TRBV7-2 and TRBJ2-7; no definite D call. The germline gives CDR1 SGHTA, CDR2 FQGNSA. The CDR3 length is 14 residues. The CDR3 region has the DNA TGTGCCAGCAGCTTAGTTCCAGGCCCCTACGGGCAGTACTTC. Its protein product is CASSLVPGPYGQYF.

The chain links TRBV28 to TRBJ2-1; the D is unclear. The CDR3 totals 13 residues. V gave up 7 bases and J gave up 2 bases, with 9 bases separating them. Per the germline V gene, CDR1 is MDHEN and CDR2 is SYDVKM. DNA for the CDR3: TGTGCCAGCATAGGGCACACCTACAATGAGCAGTTCTTC. This encodes CASIGHTYNEQFF.

This clonotype turned up a few times. The CDR3 sequence is CASSYSATGSYEQYF. The CDR3, as DNA: TGTGCCAGCAGTTACTCGGCGACAGGCTCCTACGAGCAGTACTTC. This chain links TRBV6-5 with TRBJ2-7; D might be TRBD1 (6 bases). The CDR3 consists of 15 residues. V lost 0 bases and J lost 0, with 9 bases in between. Germline CDR1 is MNHEY and CDR2 is SVGAGI.

The V gene is TRBV12-3 or TRBV12-4, the J gene TRBJ2-2, with 9 bases that match TRBD1. V lost 5 bases to trimming and J lost 7 bases; unmatched junction nucleotides: 14. The CDR3 is made up of 17 amino acids. CDR3 sequence reads: CASSPPTGQGHLGELFF. The CDR3 DNA follows: TGTGCCAGCAGTCCCCCGACCGGACAGGGGCACCTCGGGGAGCTGTTTTTT.

This clonotype was observed at least ten times. The CDR3 DNA sequence: TGTGCCAGCAGCTTAGTAACTGGGGCATACGAGCAGTACTTC. This codes for CASSLVTGAYEQYF. The chain employs TRBV7-9 and TRBJ2-7, with a tentative D call TRBD1 (5 bases). The CDR3 runs 14 residues. The germline CDR1 and CDR2 sequences are SEHNR and FQNEAQ (reference sequence). Trimming removed 1 base from V and 4 bases from J, with 11 bases in between.

This clonotype was observed many times. The chain uses TRBV7-9 and TRBJ2-5; D unresolved. Trimming removed 5 bases from V and 5 bases from J, with 15 bases in between. The CDR3 loop spans 14 amino acids. The germline CDR1 and CDR2 sequences are SEHNR and FQNEAQ (reference sequence). The CDR3 is CASSQSDASETQYF. CDR3 nucleotide sequence: TGTGCCAGCAGCCAAAGCGACGCCTCCGAGACCCAGTACTTC.

The V and J genes are TRBV7-9 and TRBJ2-5; possible D gene TRBD2, 6 bases. The germline V gene encodes CDR1 SEHNR and CDR2 FQNEAQ (reference sequence). Trimming stripped 5 bases from V and 2 bases from J, with 12 bases between. This CDR3 is 14 amino acids long. The chain's CDR3 is CASSTVAEQETQYF. The CDR3 region has the DNA TGTGCCAGCAGCACCGTAGCGGAACAAGAGACCCAGTACTTC.

This clonotype has at least ten counts. J is TRBJ2-3 and V is TRBV29-1, with D perhaps matching TRBD1 or TRBD2 (6 bases each). The CDR3 length is 15 residues. V lost 1 base to trimming and J lost 8 bases, with 19 bases between them. Germline V gene sequence: CDR1 SQVTM, CDR2 ANQGSEA. The CDR3, as DNA: TGCAGCGTTGAAGGAGTCCTAGGGGGGTTTGGTACGCAGTATTTT. Translation gives CSVEGVLGGFGTQYF.

The chain recombines TRBV30 with TRBJ1-1; D not certain. CDR1 and CDR2 from the germline V gene are GTSNPN and SVGIG (reference sequence). The CDR3 length is 13 residues. V lost 3 bases to trimming and J lost 2 bases, with 10 bases between them. In DNA, the CDR3 is TGTGCCTGGAGGTGGCCTTCAAACACTGAAGCTTTCTTT. Translation: CAWRWPSNTEAFF.

The chain carries TRBV20-1 and TRBJ2-7; D is undetermined. Germline V gene lookup returns CDR1 DFQATT and CDR2 SNEGSKA (reference sequence). The CDR3 spans 12 residues. V dropped 4 bases and J dropped 2 bases, with 9 bases sitting between them. The CDR3 nucleotides are TGCAGTGCTACCGCCATCACCTACGAGCAGTACTTC. Amino acids: CSATAITYEQYF.

This clonotype was counted ten times or more. This chain connects TRBV6-5 to TRBJ2-2, with 9 bases matching TRBD2. Germline CDR1 is MNHEY and CDR2 is SVGAGI. The CDR3 length is 16 residues. Trimming took 3 bases from V and 2 from J; bases not matched to a gene: 4. CDR3 protein: CASSYRLAGNTGELFF. CDR3 sequence (DNA): TGTGCCAGCAGTTATCGGCTAGCGGGAAACACCGGGGAGCTGTTTTTT.